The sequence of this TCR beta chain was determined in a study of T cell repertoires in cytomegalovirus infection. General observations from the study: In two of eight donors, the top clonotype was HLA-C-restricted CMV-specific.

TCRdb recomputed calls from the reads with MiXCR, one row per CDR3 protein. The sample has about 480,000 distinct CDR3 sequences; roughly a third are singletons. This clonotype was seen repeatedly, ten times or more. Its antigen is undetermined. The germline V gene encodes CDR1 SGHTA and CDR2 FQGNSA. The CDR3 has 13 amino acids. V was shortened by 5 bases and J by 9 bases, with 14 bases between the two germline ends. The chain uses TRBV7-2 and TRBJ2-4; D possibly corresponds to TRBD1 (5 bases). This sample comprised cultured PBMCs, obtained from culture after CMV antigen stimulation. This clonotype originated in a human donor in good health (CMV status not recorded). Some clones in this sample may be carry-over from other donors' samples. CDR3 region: CASSTTNRGIQYF. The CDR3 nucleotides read TGTGCCAGCAGCACGACGAATAGGGGCATTCAGTACTTC.